Reported below is one T cell receptor beta chain. The data derive from a study of PD-L1 blockade in urothelial cancer. Study-level background: Patients had been given 0 to 3 earlier chemotherapy regimens.

V lost 4 bases to trimming and J lost 8 bases, with 6 bases between them. Germline assignment: CDR1 SGHDT and CDR2 YYEEEE. This CDR3 comprises 11 residues. Clones were read by immunoSEQ multiplex PCR, and TCRdb kept only the in-frame ones, dropping some. Of about 76,000 clones in the sample, 85% to 95% were seen once. The time point here: peripheral blood 6 weeks after treatment start. The clonotype originates from a woman of 80 years or more with urothelial cancer. The input for sequencing was PBMCs, taken around atezolizumab (anti-PD-L1) treatment. The chain combines TRBV5-6 with TRBJ1-4, with D unresolved. The CDR3 DNA is TGTGCCAGCAGCATACAGGAAAAACTGTTTTTT. Translating gives CASSIQEKLFF.